The clone carrying this T cell receptor beta chain was detected a few times. How the authors handled the data: Using reference gene primer amplification, nucleated cell counts were estimated. Only in-frame clones appear in the TCRdb table, and some are missing; sequencing was by immunoSEQ multiplex PCR. That table supplies the V and J calls and clone size; D and trimming were determined from the DNA. The table shows 200,000 to 300,000 clones, with around 85% occurring only once. The entry originates in a study of blood T cell repertoires in COVID-19. Study overall: Both acute and convalescent COVID-19 samples were obtained from the United States, Italy and Spain. Sources were T cells, B-cell-depleted T cells, or PBMCs; the material itself was cDNA or gDNA.

The ends were cut back, 3 bases at V and 0 bases at J, with 16 bases in the middle. Germline values: CDR1 MDHEN, CDR2 SYDVKM. This CDR3 comprises 17 residues. This clonotype originated in a man aged 60 to 69 with acute or convalescent COVID-19. Sample: peripheral blood. The gene calls are TRBV28 and TRBJ2-3; D might be TRBD1 (6 bases). DNA of the CDR3: TGTGCCAGCAGTTTCAGGGGCCCGCCAGCAAGCACAGATACGCAGTATTTT. Residues: CASSFRGPPASTDTQYF.